This entry lists 21 T cell receptor beta chains sequenced from one sample in a study of brain T cells in children with intractable seizures. Sequencing was performed with immunoSEQ multiplex PCR; in TCRdb, only in-frame clones are kept and a portion is missing. The sample shows over 95,000 clones, roughly 92% of them seen only once. The source was peripheral blood, collected at surgery. These receptors all come from a boy in the first two years of life with hemimegalencephaly and intractable seizures.

The chain employs TRBV3-1 (or the pseudogene TRBV3-2) and TRBJ2-7, with TRBD1 matching over 7 bases. The CDR3 has 16 residues. In germline, CDR1 is LGHDT, CDR2 YNNKEL (reference sequence). The V and J ends lost 4 bases and 2 bases, in that order; junction bases with no gene match: 11. The CDR3 protein is CASSPYSGTAPYEQYF. For the CDR3, the DNA is TGTGCCAGCAGCCCCTACTCGGGGACAGCTCCCTACGAGCAGTACTTC.

This chain connects TRBV10-3 to TRBJ2-3, with 8 bases matching TRBD1. The J segment lost 6 bases and the V segment lost 8 bases, leaving 10 bases of the junction unmatched. CDR1 is ENHRY and CDR2 is SYGVKD in the germline V gene. This CDR3 comprises 14 residues. The CDR3 DNA follows: TGTGCCATCGGCGCAGGGGGCGTCTCGGATACGCAGTATTTT. Translated: CAIGAGGVSDTQYF.

The chain uses TRBV7-3 and TRBJ2-2; perhaps TRBD2 as D (5 bases). This CDR3 has 17 residues. Per the germline V gene, CDR1 is SGHTA and CDR2 is FQGTGA. Trimming cost V 8 bases and J 0 bases, with 19 bases left between them. The CDR3 DNA follows: TGTGCCAGCTCCCTCAGGTGGAGCGGAACGAACACCGGGGAGCTGTTTTTT. Encoded protein: CASSLRWSGTNTGELFF.

The gene calls are TRBV20-1 and TRBJ2-7; 7 nucleotides align to TRBD2. V lost 3 bases and J lost 0; bases outside the gene matches: 2. The CDR3 is 13 amino acids. Germline values: CDR1 DFQATT, CDR2 SNEGSKA (reference sequence). The CDR3 loop reads CSASGGGSYEQYF. The CDR3 DNA reads as TGCAGTGCTAGTGGCGGGGGCTCCTACGAGCAGTACTTC.

This clone was picked up one time. J is TRBJ2-1 and V is TRBV5-5, with 9 positions matching TRBD2. V lost 0 bases and J lost 4; bases outside the gene matches: 2. This CDR3 is built from 15 residues. Germline CDR1 and CDR2: SGHKS and YYEKEE (reference sequence). This CDR3 is CASSLGLADYNEQFF. CDR3 nucleotides: TGTGCCAGCAGCTTGGGACTAGCGGATTACAATGAGCAGTTCTTC.

The chain has TRBV18 and TRBJ2-7; D is uncertain. CDR1 is KGHSH and CDR2 is LQKENI in the germline V gene. The CDR3 covers 15 residues. V lost 3 bases, J lost 0 bases, and 12 bases lay in between. In nucleotides, the CDR3 is TGTGCCAGCTCACCGTCTAGGGTCGGCTCCTACGAGCAGTACTTC. Protein: CASSPSRVGSYEQYF.

The chain recombines TRBV19 with TRBJ1-5, with a tentative D call TRBD1 (6 bases). Per the germline V gene, CDR1 is LNHDA and CDR2 is SQIVND (reference sequence). This CDR3 region has 14 residues. The V end lost 3 bases, the J end lost 0 bases, and 6 bases lay between the germline ends. CDR3 nucleotides: TGTGCCAGTAGTATGACAGGTAGCAATCAGCCCCAGCATTTT. It yields the protein CASSMTGSNQPQHF.

The rearrangement joins TRBV18 to TRBJ1-4, with D possibly matching TRBD1 (5 bases). The CDR3 is 14 amino acids. V lost 6 bases and J 8 bases, leaving 16 bases between the germline ends. Germline V lookup: CDR1 KGHSH, CDR2 LQKENI. The CDR3 sequence is CASSRRREGEKLFF. The CDR3 region has the DNA TGTGCCAGCTCCCGCCGGAGGGAGGGGGAAAAACTGTTTTTT. Full variable domain (missing parts from reference TRBV18 and TRBJ1-4): NAGVMQNPRHLVRRRGQEARLRCSPMKGHSHVYWYRQLPEEGLKFMVYLQKENIIDESGMPKERFSAEFPKEGPSILRIQQVVRGDSAAYFCASSRRREGEKLFFGSGTQLSVL.

The J gene is TRBJ1-2, the V gene TRBV7-3, with D possibly being TRBD1 (6 bases). This CDR3 is built from 13 residues. Germline-derived CDR1 and CDR2 are SGHTA and FQGTGA. V was shortened by 4 bases and J by 4 bases, with 10 bases between the two germline ends. CDR3 DNA: TGTGCCAGCAGCTCTACAGGGTTCTATGGCTACACCTTC. Translation: CASSSTGFYGYTF.

The rearrangement links TRBV19 to TRBJ2-2, with 7 bases identical to TRBD1. The CDR3 has 14 residues. With V trimmed by 7 bases and J by 4 bases, 6 bases remained unmatched. Germline V lookup: CDR1 LNHDA, CDR2 SQIVND (reference sequence). The CDR3 DNA reads TGTGCCAGTATGGTGACAGGGTCCACCGGGGAGCTGTTTTTT. Translating it yields CASMVTGSTGELFF.

The V call is TRBV9, the J call TRBJ2-6; 7 positions agree with TRBD1. Germline CDR1 reads SGDLS; CDR2 reads YYNGEE. This CDR3 is 16 amino acids long. CDR3 protein: CASPGQLDSGANVLTF. The CDR3 region has the DNA TGTGCTAGTCCGGGACAGCTTGACTCTGGGGCCAACGTCCTGACTTTC.

This chain uses TRBV28 with TRBJ2-7, with D tentatively TRBD1 (6 bases). The germline V and J ends were trimmed by 6 bases and 1 base, with 16 bases remaining between them. This CDR3 contains 15 residues. Germline loops: CDR1 MDHEN, CDR2 SYDVKM. Here the CDR3 DNA reads TGTGCCAGCAGCCGAGGGACAAGTGGGTCCTACGAGCAGTACTTC. This encodes CASSRGTSGSYEQYF. The variable domain in full, with the rest retrieved from reference TRBV28 and TRBJ2-7, is DVKVTQSSRYLVKRTGEKVFLECVQDMDHENMFWYRQDPGLGLRLIYFSYDVKMKEKGDIPEGYSVSREKKERFSLILESASTNQTSMYLCASSRGTSGSYEQYFGPGTRLTVT.

The chain joins TRBV7-2 to TRBJ2-3; TRBD2 agrees at 7 bases. The germline CDR1 and CDR2 sequences are SGHTA and FQGNSA. The CDR3 has 17 residues. The V segment lost 2 bases and the J segment 6 bases; nucleotides outside the gene matches: 14. The CDR3: CASSLSVVSSGLDTQYF. The CDR3 region has the DNA TGTGCCAGCAGCTTAAGTGTTGTGTCTAGCGGCCTTGATACGCAGTATTTT.

The gene calls are TRBV19 and TRBJ2-7, with 12 bases fitting TRBD2. CDR3 length: 18 residues. Germline CDR1 is LNHDA and CDR2 is SQIVND (reference sequence). V was clipped by 5 bases and J by 2 bases; unmatched bases: 13. The CDR3 DNA sequence: TGTGCCAGTAGTGTCTCCCCTCTAGCGGGAGGGCCAACCTACGAGCAGTACTTC. It specifies CASSVSPLAGGPTYEQYF.

The J gene is TRBJ2-1, the V gene TRBV30; no definite D call. Germline CDR1 GTSNPN, CDR2 SVGIG (reference sequence). The CDR3 consists of 12 residues. V shed 2 bases and J shed 6 bases, with 8 bases lying between them. The CDR3 nucleotides read TGTGCCTGGAGTCTCTCTCGCAATGAGCAGTTCTTC. Its protein is CAWSLSRNEQFF.

This sequence joins TRBV24-1 and TRBJ1-5; 7 bases line up with TRBD1. The V gene end was trimmed by 3 bases and the J gene end by 5 bases; junction bases not matched to a gene: 3. The CDR3 length is 14 residues. Germline assignment: CDR1 KGHDR and CDR2 SFDVKD. The DNA for the CDR3 is TGTGCCACCAGTGATGGACAGGCCTATCAGCCCCAGCATTTT. Protein sequence: CATSDGQAYQPQHF.

This chain uses TRBV5-4 with TRBJ1-2; 7 positions match TRBD1. The germline V gene encodes CDR1 SGHNT and CDR2 YYREEE (reference sequence). This CDR3 region has 18 residues. Losses at the gene ends were 6 bases for V and 6 bases for J; bases not matched to a gene: 23. DNA for the CDR3: TGTGCCAGCACCGGAGGGACAGAGGCTTTTAGACATGGCCATGGCTACACCTTC. The encoded protein is CASTGGTEAFRHGHGYTF.

This clone was counted only a few times. This rearrangement joins TRBV15 to TRBJ2-7; D might be TRBD1 (6 bases). CDR1 and CDR2 (germline): LNHNV, YYDKDF (reference sequence). The CDR3 has 15 residues. Trimming cost V 5 bases and J 2 bases, with 16 bases left between them. The CDR3 DNA reads as TGTGCCACCAGCCAGATAGGGGGAGCGGCCTACGAGCAGTACTTC. Protein sequence: CATSQIGGAAYEQYF.

The chain uses TRBV28 and TRBJ2-5; TRBD1 might be the D (5 bases). In germline, CDR1 is MDHEN, CDR2 SYDVKM. The CDR3 has 14 amino acids. Written as DNA, the CDR3 is TGTGCAAAGGCAGGGATGGATCTGGGAGAGACCCAGTACTTC. Its protein product is CAKAGMDLGETQYF.

J is TRBJ1-1 and V is TRBV19, with unresolved D. Germline V gene data show CDR1 as LNHDA and CDR2 as SQIVND (reference sequence). Trimming took 5 bases from V and 5 from J, leaving 18 bases between them. CDR3 length: 15 amino acids. This CDR3 reads CASSPPRYPSTEAFF. CDR3 sequence (DNA): TGTGCCAGTAGTCCGCCAAGGTACCCTTCTACTGAAGCTTTCTTT. The variable domain in full, completed from reference TRBV19 and TRBJ1-1, reads DGGITQSPKYLFRKEGQNVTLSCEQNLNHDAMYWYRQDPGQGLRLIYYSQIVNDFQKGDIAEGYSVSREKKESFPLTVTSAQKNPTAFYLCASSPPRYPSTEAFFGQGTRLTVV.

The chain uses TRBV27 and TRBJ2-1, with D possibly called TRBD1 or TRBD2 (5 bases each). Germline loops: CDR1 MNHEY, CDR2 SMNVEV (reference sequence). This CDR3 contains 15 residues. V dropped 6 bases and J dropped 9 bases, with 21 bases sitting between them. CDR3 coding DNA: TGTGCCAGCAGCCTCTATCCGGGACCCCCTAGTGAGCAGTTCTTC. It is translated as CASSLYPGPPSEQFF.